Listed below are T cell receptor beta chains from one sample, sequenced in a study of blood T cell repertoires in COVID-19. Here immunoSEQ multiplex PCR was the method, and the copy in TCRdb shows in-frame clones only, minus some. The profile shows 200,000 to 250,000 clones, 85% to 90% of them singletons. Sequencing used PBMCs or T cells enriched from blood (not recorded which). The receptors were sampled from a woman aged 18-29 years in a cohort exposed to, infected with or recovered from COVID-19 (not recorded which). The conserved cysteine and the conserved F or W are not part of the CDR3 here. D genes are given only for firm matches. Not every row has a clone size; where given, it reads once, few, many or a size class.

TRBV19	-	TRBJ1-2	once	ASSIDLGRGDGYT
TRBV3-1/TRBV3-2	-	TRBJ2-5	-	ASSQPYLGGVQETQY
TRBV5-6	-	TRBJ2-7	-	ASSPDSSYEQY
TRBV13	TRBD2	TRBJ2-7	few	ASSLPGLAGYEQY
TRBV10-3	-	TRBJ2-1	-	AISVADNEQF
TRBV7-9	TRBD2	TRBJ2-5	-	ASSSRLSGGPQETQY
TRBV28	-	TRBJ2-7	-	ASASVGGSYEQY
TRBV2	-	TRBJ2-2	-	ASSPPELAPGELF
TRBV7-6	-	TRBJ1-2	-	ASSFDGLNGYT
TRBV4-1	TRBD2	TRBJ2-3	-	ASSQPRASGTTDTQY
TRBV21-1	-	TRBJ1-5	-	ASSKDAEQGPRPPQH
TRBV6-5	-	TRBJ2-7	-	ASSYSIPSYSYEQY
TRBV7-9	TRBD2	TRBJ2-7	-	ASSSTSGRGDLGQY
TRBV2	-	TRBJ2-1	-	ASSATYPAGYNEQF
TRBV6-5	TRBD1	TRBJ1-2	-	ASIGQAVYGYT
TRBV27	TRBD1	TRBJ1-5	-	ASSLSGQAEPQH
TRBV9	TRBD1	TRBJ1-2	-	ASSLTEGQLYGYT
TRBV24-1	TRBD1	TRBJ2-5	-	ATSDPNRGQETQY
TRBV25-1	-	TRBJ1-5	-	ASRDSGGDQPQH
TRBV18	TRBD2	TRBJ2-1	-	ASSTGLAGVHNEQF